This TCR beta chain came from a study of blood T cell repertoires in COVID-19. The CDR3 has 16 amino acids. The ends lost 7 bases at V and 4 bases at J; junction bases unmatched: 11. Germline V gene data show CDR1 as LNHDA and CDR2 as SQIVND (reference sequence). Sequencing used immunoSEQ multiplex PCR; TCRdb keeps in-frame clones, though not all of them. The sample lists 140,000 to 150,000 clones; around 86% were seen once. This clone was counted once. This sequence originates from a man older than 75 with acute or convalescent COVID-19. The sample comprised peripheral blood. This rearrangement joins TRBV19 to TRBJ2-2; TRBD2 aligns across 8 bases. DNA of the CDR3: TGTGCCAGTACCAACGGGCTAGCGGGTATCACCGGGGAGCTGTTTTTT. Translation: CASTNGLAGITGELFF.